This T cell receptor (beta chain) was sequenced for a study of OX40 agonist ivuxolimab in advanced cancers. Study background: Of the patients, three showed partial responses, one with hepatocellular carcinoma and two with cutaneous melanoma.

Comments on this clone: Its target is not known.

TCRdb keeps only in-frame clones here, not all; method: immunoSEQ multiplex PCR. The table shows under 40,000 clones, with 81% occurring only once. Broader study findings: Certain nonresponding patients likewise had low normalized T-cell clonal expansion.

V lost 4 bases and J 5 bases, leaving 17 bases between the germline ends. The CDR3 covers 14 residues. Germline assignment: CDR1 SQVTM and CDR2 ANQGSEA. This sequence joins TRBV29-1 and TRBJ2-5; D possibly corresponds to TRBD1 (6 bases). This receptor was taken from an adult with an advanced solid tumor such as melanoma, head and neck, liver or kidney cancer. Specimen: CD4+ or CD8+ T cells sorted from blood, collected in a trial of the OX40 agonist ivuxolimab. The CDR3 spells CSVADRIRWETQYF. CDR3 nucleotides: TGCAGCGTTGCGGACAGAATTAGATGGGAGACCCAGTACTTC.